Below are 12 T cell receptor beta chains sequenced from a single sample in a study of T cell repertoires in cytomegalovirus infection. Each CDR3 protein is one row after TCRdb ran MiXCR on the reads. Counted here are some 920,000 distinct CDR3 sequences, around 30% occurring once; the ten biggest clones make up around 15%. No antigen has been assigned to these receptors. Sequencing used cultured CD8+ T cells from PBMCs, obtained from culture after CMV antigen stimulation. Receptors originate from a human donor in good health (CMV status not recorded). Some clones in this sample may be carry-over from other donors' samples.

The CDR3 reads CASSHSGGANEQFF. The CDR3 nucleotides are TGTGCCAGCAGCCATAGCGGGGGGGCGAATGAGCAGTTCTTC. This chain uses TRBV7-3 with TRBJ2-1, with 11 bases lining up with TRBD2. This CDR3 contains 14 residues. The germline V gene has CDR1 SGHTA and CDR2 FQGTGA. J lost 7 bases, V lost 5 bases, and 4 bases had no gene match.

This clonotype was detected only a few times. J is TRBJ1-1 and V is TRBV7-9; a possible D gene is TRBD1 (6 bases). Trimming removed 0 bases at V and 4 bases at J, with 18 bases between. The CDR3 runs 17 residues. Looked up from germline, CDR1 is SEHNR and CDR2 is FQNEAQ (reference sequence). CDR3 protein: CASSLALRHREVTEAFF. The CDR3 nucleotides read TGTGCCAGCAGCTTAGCGTTGAGGCACAGGGAGGTCACTGAAGCTTTCTTT.

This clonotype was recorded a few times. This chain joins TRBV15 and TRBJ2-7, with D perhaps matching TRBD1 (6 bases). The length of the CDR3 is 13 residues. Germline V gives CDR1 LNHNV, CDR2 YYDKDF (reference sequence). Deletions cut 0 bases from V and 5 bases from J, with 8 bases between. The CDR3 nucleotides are TGTGCCACCAGCAGAGAGCGACAGGACGAGCAGTACGTC. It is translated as CATSRERQDEQYV.

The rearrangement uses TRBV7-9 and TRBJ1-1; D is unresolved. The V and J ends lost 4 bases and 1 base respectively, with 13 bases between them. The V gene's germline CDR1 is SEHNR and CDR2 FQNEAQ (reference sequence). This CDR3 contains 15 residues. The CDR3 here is CASSSALLGNTEAFF. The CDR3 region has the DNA TGTGCCAGCAGCTCCGCGCTTCTAGGGAACACTGAAGCTTTCTTT.

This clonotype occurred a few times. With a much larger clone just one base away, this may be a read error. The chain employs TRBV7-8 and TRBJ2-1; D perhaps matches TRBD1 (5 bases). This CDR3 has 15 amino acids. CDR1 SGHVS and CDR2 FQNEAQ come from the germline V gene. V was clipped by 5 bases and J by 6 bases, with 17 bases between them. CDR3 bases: TGTGCCAGCAGCCCGCCCCCGGACGACAGCAATGAGCAGTTCTTC. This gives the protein CASSPPPDDSNEQFF.

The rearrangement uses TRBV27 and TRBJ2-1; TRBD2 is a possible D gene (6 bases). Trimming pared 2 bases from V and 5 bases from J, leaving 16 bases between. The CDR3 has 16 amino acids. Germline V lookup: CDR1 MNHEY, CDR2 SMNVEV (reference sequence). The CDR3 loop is CASSLVGGADNNEQFF. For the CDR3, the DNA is TGTGCCAGCAGTTTAGTGGGCGGGGCGGACAACAATGAGCAGTTCTTC.

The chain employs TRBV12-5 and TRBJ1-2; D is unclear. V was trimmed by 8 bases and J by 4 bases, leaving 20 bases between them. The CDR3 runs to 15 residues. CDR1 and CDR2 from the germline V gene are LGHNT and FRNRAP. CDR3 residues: CASMAPESELYGYTF. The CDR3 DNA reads TGTGCTAGTATGGCGCCCGAATCGGAACTCTATGGCTACACCTTC.

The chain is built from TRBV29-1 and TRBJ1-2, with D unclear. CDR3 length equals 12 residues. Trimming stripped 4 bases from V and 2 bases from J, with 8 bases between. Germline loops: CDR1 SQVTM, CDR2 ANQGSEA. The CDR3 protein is CSVVAGNYGYTF. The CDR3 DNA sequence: TGCAGCGTTGTGGCGGGCAACTATGGCTACACCTTC.

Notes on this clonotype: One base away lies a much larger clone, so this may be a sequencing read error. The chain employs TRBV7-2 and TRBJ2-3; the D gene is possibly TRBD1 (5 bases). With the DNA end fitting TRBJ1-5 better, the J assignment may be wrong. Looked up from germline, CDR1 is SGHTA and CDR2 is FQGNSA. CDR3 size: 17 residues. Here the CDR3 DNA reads TGTGCCAGCAGTTCACCTCCGGCGGGGGGTAGCACAGATACGCAGCATTTT. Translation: CASSSPPAGGSTDTQHF.

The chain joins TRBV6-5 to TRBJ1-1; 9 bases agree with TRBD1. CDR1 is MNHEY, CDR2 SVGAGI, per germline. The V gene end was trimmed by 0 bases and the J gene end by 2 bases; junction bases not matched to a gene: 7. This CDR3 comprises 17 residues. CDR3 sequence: CASSYSRDRADNTEAFF. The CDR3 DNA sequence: TGTGCCAGCAGTTACTCTCGGGACAGGGCTGATAACACTGAAGCTTTCTTT.

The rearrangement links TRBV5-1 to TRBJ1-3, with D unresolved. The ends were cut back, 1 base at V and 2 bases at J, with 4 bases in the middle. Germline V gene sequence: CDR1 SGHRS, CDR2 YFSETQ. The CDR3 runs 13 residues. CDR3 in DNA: TGCGCCAGCAGCTTGTATACTGGAAACACCATATATTTT. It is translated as CASSLYTGNTIYF. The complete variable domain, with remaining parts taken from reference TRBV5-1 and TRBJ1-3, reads KAGVTQTPRYLIKTRGQQVTLSCSPISGHRSVSWYQQTPGQGLQFLFEYFSETQRNKGNFPGRFSGRQFSNSRSEMNVSTLELGDSALYLCASSLYTGNTIYFGEGSWLTVV.

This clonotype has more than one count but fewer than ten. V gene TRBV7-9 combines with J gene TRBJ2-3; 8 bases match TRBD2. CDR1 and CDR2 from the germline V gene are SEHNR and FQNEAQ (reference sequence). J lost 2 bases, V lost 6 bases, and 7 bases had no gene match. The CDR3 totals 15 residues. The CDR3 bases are TGTGCCAGCAGACCTCCCGGGGGGGCCACAGATACGCAGTATTTT. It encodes CASRPPGGATDTQYF. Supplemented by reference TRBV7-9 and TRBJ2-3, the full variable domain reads DTGVSQNPRHKITKRGQNVTFRCDPISEHNRLYWYRQTLGQGPEFLTYFQNEAQLEKSRLLSDRFSAERPKGSFSTLEIQRTEQGDSAMYLCASRPPGGATDTQYFGPGTRLTVL.